Described below is a single T cell receptor (beta chain) sequence and its context. The target antigen is unknown. This entry belongs to a study of response to subunit inactivated influenza vaccine. General study findings and limits: Each seasonal influenza vaccination recruits few new T cells, the authors suggested.

There are 16 residues in the CDR3. Trimming stripped 0 bases from V and 5 bases from J, with 16 bases between. Germline CDR1 and CDR2: MNHNS and SASEGT. TCRdb recomputed calls from the RT-PCR reads with MiXCR, one row per CDR3 protein. This sample carries a few hundred thousand distinct CDR3 sequences, about 7.2% of them seen once, and the ten largest clones take less than 15%. This specimen consisted of PBMCs from blood, obtained around 25 months after vaccination. The sequence was obtained from a man between 50 and 75 years old who received an inactivated influenza vaccine. This chain uses TRBV6-1 with TRBJ1-2; a possible D gene is TRBD1 (5 bases). CDR3 coding DNA: TGTGCCAGCAGTGAAGCGTGGGCGGGGCGCGATTATGGCTACACCTTC. Translation gives CASSEAWAGRDYGYTF.